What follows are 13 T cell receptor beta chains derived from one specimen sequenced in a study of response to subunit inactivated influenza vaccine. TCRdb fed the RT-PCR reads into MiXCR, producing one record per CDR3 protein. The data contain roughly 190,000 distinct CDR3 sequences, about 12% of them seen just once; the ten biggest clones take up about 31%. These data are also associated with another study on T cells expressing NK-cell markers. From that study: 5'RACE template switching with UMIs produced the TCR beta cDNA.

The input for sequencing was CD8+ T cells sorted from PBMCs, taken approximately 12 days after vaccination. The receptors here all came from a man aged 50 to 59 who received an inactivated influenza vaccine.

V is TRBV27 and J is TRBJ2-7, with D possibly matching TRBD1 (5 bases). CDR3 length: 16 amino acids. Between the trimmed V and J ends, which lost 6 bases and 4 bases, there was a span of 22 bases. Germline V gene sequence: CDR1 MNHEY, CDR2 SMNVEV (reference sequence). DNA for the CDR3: TGTGCCAGCAGCCTGTATTTCGGACACGGGTATTACGAGCAGTACTTC. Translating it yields CASSLYFGHGYYEQYF.

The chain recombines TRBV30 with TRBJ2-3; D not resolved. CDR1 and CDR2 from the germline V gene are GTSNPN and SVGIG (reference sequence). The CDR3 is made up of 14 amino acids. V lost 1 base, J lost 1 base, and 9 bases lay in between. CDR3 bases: TGTGCCTGGAGTGCTGGGCTGGGCACAGATACGCAGTATTTT. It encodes CAWSAGLGTDTQYF.

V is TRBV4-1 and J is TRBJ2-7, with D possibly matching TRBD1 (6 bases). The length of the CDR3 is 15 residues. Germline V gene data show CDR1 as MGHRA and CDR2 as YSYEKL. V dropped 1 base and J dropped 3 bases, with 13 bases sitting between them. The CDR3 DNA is TGCGCCAGCAGCCAAGTACCAGGGGAAGTCTACGAGCAGTACTTC. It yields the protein CASSQVPGEVYEQYF.

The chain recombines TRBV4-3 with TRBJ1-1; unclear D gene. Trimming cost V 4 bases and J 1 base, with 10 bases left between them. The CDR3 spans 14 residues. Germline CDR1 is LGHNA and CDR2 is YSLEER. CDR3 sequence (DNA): TGCGCCAGCAGCCCAGAGGTCGCGAACACTGAAGCTTTCTTT. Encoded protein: CASSPEVANTEAFF.

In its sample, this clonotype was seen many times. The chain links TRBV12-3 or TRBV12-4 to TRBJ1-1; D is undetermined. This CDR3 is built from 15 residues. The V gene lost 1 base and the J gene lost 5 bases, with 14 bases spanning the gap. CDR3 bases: TGTGCCAGCAGTTTAGAGGCGGGTTCTAGGACTGAAGCTTTCTTT. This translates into CASSLEAGSRTEAFF.

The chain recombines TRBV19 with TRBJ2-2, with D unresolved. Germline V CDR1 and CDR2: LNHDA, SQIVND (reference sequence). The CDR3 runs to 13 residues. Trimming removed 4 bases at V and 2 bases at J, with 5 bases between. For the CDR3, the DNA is TGTGCCAGTAGTAGAGTCAACACCGGGGAGCTGTTTTTT. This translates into CASSRVNTGELFF.

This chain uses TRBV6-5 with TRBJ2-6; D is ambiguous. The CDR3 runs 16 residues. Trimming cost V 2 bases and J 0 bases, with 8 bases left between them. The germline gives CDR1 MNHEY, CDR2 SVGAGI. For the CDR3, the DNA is TGTGCCAGCAGTTACACAGCGTTCTCTGGGGCCAACGTCCTGACTTTC. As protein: CASSYTAFSGANVLTF.

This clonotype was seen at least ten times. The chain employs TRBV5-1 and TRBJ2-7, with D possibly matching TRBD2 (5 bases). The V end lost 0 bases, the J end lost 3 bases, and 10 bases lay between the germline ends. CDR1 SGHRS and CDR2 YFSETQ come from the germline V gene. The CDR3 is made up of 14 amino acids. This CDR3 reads CASSLDSEGYEQYF. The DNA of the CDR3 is TGCGCCAGCAGCTTGGACAGCGAGGGCTACGAGCAGTACTTC.

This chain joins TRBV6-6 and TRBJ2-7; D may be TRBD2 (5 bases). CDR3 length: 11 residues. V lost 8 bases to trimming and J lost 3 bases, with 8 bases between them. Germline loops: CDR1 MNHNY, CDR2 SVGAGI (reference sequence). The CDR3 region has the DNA TGTGCCAGCGGGAGAGACTACGAGCAGTACTTC. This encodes CASGRDYEQYF.

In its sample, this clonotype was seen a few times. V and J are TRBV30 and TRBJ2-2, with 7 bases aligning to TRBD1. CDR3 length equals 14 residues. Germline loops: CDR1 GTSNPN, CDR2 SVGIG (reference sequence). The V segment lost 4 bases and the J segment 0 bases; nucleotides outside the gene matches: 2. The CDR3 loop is CAWTGQANTGELFF. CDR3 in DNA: TGTGCCTGGACAGGACAGGCGAACACCGGGGAGCTGTTTTTT.

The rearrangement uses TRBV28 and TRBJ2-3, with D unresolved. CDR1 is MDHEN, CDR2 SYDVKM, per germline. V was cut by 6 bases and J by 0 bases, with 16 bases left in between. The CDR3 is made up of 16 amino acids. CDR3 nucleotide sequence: TGTGCCAGCAGGTTCTGGTTTCAGCTTAGCACAGATACGCAGTATTTT. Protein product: CASRFWFQLSTDTQYF. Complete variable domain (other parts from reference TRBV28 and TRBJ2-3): DVKVTQSSRYLVKRTGEKVFLECVQDMDHENMFWYRQDPGLGLRLIYFSYDVKMKEKGDIPEGYSVSREKKERFSLILESASTNQTSMYLCASRFWFQLSTDTQYFGPGTRLTVL.

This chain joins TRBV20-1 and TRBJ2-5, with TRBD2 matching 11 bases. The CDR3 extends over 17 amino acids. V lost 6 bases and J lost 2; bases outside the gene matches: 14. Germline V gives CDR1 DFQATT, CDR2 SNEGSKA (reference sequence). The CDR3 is CSATGPSGGLGQETQYF. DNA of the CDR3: TGCAGTGCCACGGGCCCTAGCGGGGGGCTCGGGCAAGAGACCCAGTACTTC.

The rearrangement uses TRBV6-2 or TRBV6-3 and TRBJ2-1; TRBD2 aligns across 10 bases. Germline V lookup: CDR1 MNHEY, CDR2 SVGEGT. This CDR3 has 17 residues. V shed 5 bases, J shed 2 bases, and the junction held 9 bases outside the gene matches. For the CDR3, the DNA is TGTGCCAGCAGTCCCTTTTGGACTAGCGGAACCTACAATGAGCAGTTCTTC. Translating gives CASSPFWTSGTYNEQFF.